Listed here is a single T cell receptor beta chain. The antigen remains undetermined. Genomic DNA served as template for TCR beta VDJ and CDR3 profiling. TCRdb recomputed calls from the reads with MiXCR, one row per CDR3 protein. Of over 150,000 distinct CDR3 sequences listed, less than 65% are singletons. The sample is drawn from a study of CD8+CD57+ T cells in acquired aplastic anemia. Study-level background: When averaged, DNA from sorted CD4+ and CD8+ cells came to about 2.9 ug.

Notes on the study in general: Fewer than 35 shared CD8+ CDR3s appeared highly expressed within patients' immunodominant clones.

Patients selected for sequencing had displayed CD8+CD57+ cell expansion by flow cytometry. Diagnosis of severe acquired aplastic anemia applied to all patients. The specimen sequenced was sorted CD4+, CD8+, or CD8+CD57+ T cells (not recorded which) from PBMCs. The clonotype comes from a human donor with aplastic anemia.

The CDR3 loop is CASSLEQGPGYF. The CDR3 DNA follows: TGTGCCAGCAGCTTAGAACAGGGCCCCGGGTACTTC. The chain employs TRBV7-9 and TRBJ2-7; TRBD1 might be the D (6 bases). The V end was cut by 1 base, the J end by 12 bases, with 13 bases between. The CDR3 has 12 amino acids. CDR1 and CDR2 (germline): SEHNR, FQNEAQ (reference sequence).